Each of the 10 T cell receptor beta chains below was sequenced from the same sample in a study of blood T cell repertoires in COVID-19. The assay was immunoSEQ multiplex PCR, and TCRdb's table has in-frame clones only and misses some. The sample lists 300,000 to 400,000 clones; around 87% were seen once. Sample: peripheral blood. These receptors originate from a woman aged 45-65 years with COVID-19, enrolled during active disease.

The chain employs TRBV19 and TRBJ2-3, with 8 positions matching TRBD1. This CDR3 has 15 residues. Germline V gene data show CDR1 as LNHDA and CDR2 as SQIVND (reference sequence). Germline trimming cut 6 bases from V and 10 bases from J; bases unmatched to any gene: 15. The chain's CDR3 is CASSRPGQVISPQYF. The CDR3 region has the DNA TGTGCCAGTAGCAGACCGGGACAGGTAATTTCCCCGCAGTATTTT.

This chain uses TRBV7-2 with TRBJ2-5; D is unresolved. Germline V CDR1 and CDR2: SGHTA, FQGNSA. The CDR3 contains 13 residues. The ends were cut back, 4 bases at V and 0 bases at J, with 6 bases in the middle. CDR3 in amino acids: CASSSLYQETQYF. The CDR3 coding sequence is TGTGCCAGCAGCTCACTATACCAAGAGACCCAGTACTTC.

The genes are TRBV6-5 and TRBJ2-2; perhaps TRBD1 as D (5 bases). The V end was cut by 7 bases, the J end by 5 bases, with 17 bases between. CDR1 and CDR2 (germline): MNHEY, SVGAGI. The CDR3 has 15 amino acids. The CDR3 here is CASIRGSVETGELFF. CDR3 DNA sequence: TGTGCCAGCATAAGGGGAAGCGTGGAGACCGGGGAGCTGTTTTTT.

The chain recombines TRBV9 with TRBJ1-2; 9 bases agree with TRBD1. The V and J ends lost 0 bases and 7 bases, in that order; junction bases with no gene match: 10. This CDR3 region has 16 residues. From germline, CDR1 is SGDLS and CDR2 YYNGEE. CDR3 nucleotides: TGTGCCAGCAGCGTAGGTCCCGGGACAGGGTATGGTGGCTACACCTTC. As protein: CASSVGPGTGYGGYTF.

As DNA, the CDR3 is TGTGCCAGCAGCTTAAAGCTAGCGGGAGGGACAGATACGCAGTATTTT. Its protein product is CASSLKLAGGTDTQYF. The chain links TRBV11-3 to TRBJ2-3; 12 positions match TRBD2. Germline V gene lookup returns CDR1 SGHNT and CDR2 YENEEA. The trim removed 2 bases at V and 3 bases at J, leaving 3 bases unmatched. CDR3 length: 16 residues.

This chain connects TRBV5-4 to TRBJ1-2; 7 bases align to TRBD1. With 4 bases clipped from V and 2 bases from J, the junction kept 2 bases outside the gene matches. The V gene's germline CDR1 is SGHNT and CDR2 YYREEE (reference sequence). CDR3 length: 13 residues. This CDR3 is CASSRDSNYGYTF. CDR3 nucleotides: TGTGCCAGCAGCAGGGACAGCAACTATGGCTACACCTTC.

The rearrangement joins TRBV29-1 to TRBJ2-2; TRBD2 is a possible D gene (5 bases). CDR1 is SQVTM and CDR2 is ANQGSEA in the germline V gene. The CDR3 runs 14 residues. V was clipped by 7 bases and J by 0 bases, with 12 bases between them. CDR3 in DNA: TGCAGCGCCCGGGGAAGCACGAACACCGGGGAGCTGTTTTTT. The encoded protein is CSARGSTNTGELFF.

V gene TRBV9 combines with J gene TRBJ2-1; D uncertain. The CDR3 covers 13 residues. V was trimmed by 2 bases and J by 9 bases, leaving 12 bases between them. CDR1 and CDR2 from the germline V gene are SGDLS and YYNGEE. CDR3 amino acids: CASSVLPDTEQFF. In DNA, the CDR3 is TGTGCCAGCAGCGTCCTACCTGATACTGAGCAGTTCTTC.

The chain joins TRBV5-4 to TRBJ1-2, with D hard to call. CDR1 is SGHNT, CDR2 YYREEE, per germline (reference sequence). The V end lost 2 bases, the J end lost 0 bases, and 14 bases lay between the germline ends. The CDR3 is 16 residues long. CDR3 sequence: CASSFGLDLTNYGYTF. CDR3 sequence (DNA): TGTGCCAGCAGCTTCGGACTCGACCTGACTAACTATGGCTACACCTTC.

This chain uses TRBV6-5 with TRBJ2-5; the match to TRBD1 covers 10 bases. Germline V gene lookup returns CDR1 MNHEY and CDR2 SVGAGI. This CDR3 region has 15 residues. Trimming cost V 7 bases and J 4 bases; bases outside gene matches: 9. The DNA of the CDR3 is TGTGCCAGCAATCGGGGACAGGGGCGACGAGAGACCCAGTACTTC. Its translation is CASNRGQGRRETQYF.